A single sample is the source of the 20 T cell receptor beta chains below, sequenced in a study of graft-versus-host responses after intestinal transplantation. Their antigens are not known. Assay: immunoSEQ multiplex PCR; the TCRdb copy retains only in-frame clones and omits some. The table records tens of thousands of clones, roughly 90% of them present only once. Source: unstimulated CD8+ T cells sorted from spleen or lymph node cells, taken before intestinal transplant. The origin of the receptors is a human donor who received an intestinal transplant.

This clone appeared once. This rearrangement joins TRBV13 to TRBJ1-4; 9 bases are shared with TRBD1. This CDR3 contains 14 residues. V dropped 5 bases and J dropped 8; count of bases not matched to a gene: 6. Germline V gives CDR1 PRHDT, CDR2 FYEKMQ (reference sequence). The CDR3 DNA sequence: TGTGCCAGCAGCCCAGGACAGGGGAACGAAAAACTGTTTTTT. Its translation is CASSPGQGNEKLFF.

This clone was detected only once. The gene calls are TRBV19 and TRBJ1-6; D is undetermined. V dropped 5 bases and J dropped 9 bases, with 17 bases sitting between them. CDR1 and CDR2 from the germline V gene are LNHDA and SQIVND (reference sequence). The CDR3 length is 15 residues. The CDR3 sequence: CASSASTHTGSPLHF. In DNA, the CDR3 is TGTGCCAGTAGTGCCTCGACTCATACGGGTTCACCCCTCCACTTT.

This chain uses TRBV4-1 with TRBJ2-3; TRBD2 aligns across 8 bases. V dropped 3 bases and J dropped 0; count of bases not matched to a gene: 5. CDR1 and CDR2 from the germline V gene are MGHRA and YSYEKL. The CDR3 runs to 16 residues. This CDR3 is CASSQITSGSTDTQYF. For the CDR3, the DNA is TGCGCCAGCAGCCAGATTACTAGCGGAAGCACAGATACGCAGTATTTT.

This sequence joins TRBV27 and TRBJ2-5, with D possibly TRBD2 on 7 matching bases. The CDR3 has 14 residues. Trimming pared 6 bases from V and 6 bases from J, leaving 17 bases between. Germline values: CDR1 MNHEY, CDR2 SMNVEV (reference sequence). The CDR3 DNA is TGTGCCAGCAGCCCGGGGGGCCGGGGGAAGACCCAGTACTTC. Amino acid sequence: CASSPGGRGKTQYF.

The CDR3 region is CASSQAQGLSYEQYF. CDR3 sequence (DNA): TGCGCCAGCAGCCAAGCACAGGGGCTCTCCTACGAGCAGTACTTC. V is TRBV4-1 and J is TRBJ2-7, with 7 bases aligning to TRBD1. The J segment lost 0 bases and the V segment lost 1 base, leaving 3 bases of the junction unmatched. The CDR3 is made up of 15 amino acids. Germline V CDR1 and CDR2: MGHRA, YSYEKL.

This chain connects TRBV6-5 to TRBJ2-3, with D hard to call. Germline loops: CDR1 MNHEY, CDR2 SVGAGI. The CDR3 is made up of 15 amino acids. Trimming cost V 4 bases and J 0 bases, with 11 bases left between them. The CDR3 region is CASSFGGASTDTQYF. The CDR3 nucleotides read TGTGCCAGCAGTTTTGGCGGTGCTAGCACAGATACGCAGTATTTT.

The gene calls are TRBV11-2 and TRBJ1-1, with 7 bases aligning to TRBD1. In germline, CDR1 is SGHAT, CDR2 FQNNGV. The CDR3 extends over 14 amino acids. V shed 3 bases, J shed 1 base, and the junction held 2 bases outside the gene matches. DNA for the CDR3: TGTGCCAGCAGCTTGCGGACAGGGAACACTGAAGCTTTCTTT. This sequence encodes CASSLRTGNTEAFF.

In DNA form, the CDR3 reads TGTGCCACCAGCAGTAGCGGGGTCACAGATACGCAGTATTTT. The encoded protein is CATSSSGVTDTQYF. The chain employs TRBV15 and TRBJ2-3; 8 positions agree with TRBD2. CDR3 size: 14 residues. The J segment lost 2 bases and the V segment lost 3 bases, leaving 1 base of the junction unmatched. Germline-derived CDR1 and CDR2 are LNHNV and YYDKDF (reference sequence).

The rearrangement links TRBV7-9 to TRBJ2-7; TRBD2 matches at 9 bases. Germline lookup yields CDR1 SEHNR and CDR2 FQNEAQ (reference sequence). Germline trimming cut 5 bases from V and 3 bases from J; bases unmatched to any gene: 5. The length of the CDR3 is 14 residues. The DNA of the CDR3 is TGTGCCAGCAGCCCGGGACTAGCTGGCTACGAGCAGTACTTC. Residues: CASSPGLAGYEQYF.

The chain links TRBV19 to TRBJ2-6, with D perhaps matching TRBD1 (6 bases). This CDR3 is 16 amino acids long. V was clipped by 7 bases and J by 0 bases, with 13 bases between them. Germline loops: CDR1 LNHDA, CDR2 SQIVND (reference sequence). The CDR3 loop is CASNFQGLSGANVLTF. The CDR3 DNA reads TGTGCCAGTAATTTCCAGGGGCTCTCTGGGGCCAACGTCCTGACTTTC.

The CDR3 DNA reads as TGTGCCAGCAGTTACGGGGGGGACTCCCTGTGTAATGAGCAGTTCTTC. As protein: CASSYGGDSLCNEQFF. The chain carries TRBV6-5 and TRBJ2-1; TRBD2 aligns across 7 bases. Germline trimming cut 2 bases from V and 7 bases from J; bases unmatched to any gene: 11. CDR3 length: 16 amino acids. CDR1 is MNHEY and CDR2 is SVGAGI in the germline V gene.

This clone has only one observation. CDR3 nucleotide sequence: TGTGCCAGCAGTTCCCGACACCCCACAGATACGCAGTATTTT. Its protein product is CASSSRHPTDTQYF. The chain links TRBV5-8 to TRBJ2-3; no reliable D call. Trimming shortened V by 5 bases and J by 2 bases, and 12 bases separated the two germline ends. In germline, CDR1 is SGHTS, CDR2 YDEGEE. The CDR3 totals 14 residues.

Only one count was recorded for this clone. The chain recombines TRBV2 with TRBJ1-5; possible D gene TRBD1, 6 bases. CDR1 and CDR2 (germline): SNHLY, FYNNEI. The CDR3 runs to 14 residues. The V gene lost 4 bases and the J gene lost 5 bases, with 12 bases spanning the gap. The CDR3 sequence: CASSGGQGYQPQHF. The CDR3 DNA reads TGTGCCAGCAGTGGGGGGCAGGGGTATCAGCCCCAGCATTTT.

CDR3 DNA: TGTGCCAGCAGCTTAGCGGCTAGCGGGAGCCCCTACAATGAGCAGTTCTTC. Translating gives CASSLAASGSPYNEQFF. The chain joins TRBV7-8 to TRBJ2-1; 10 positions match TRBD2. V lost 0 bases to trimming and J lost 2 bases; unmatched junction nucleotides: 4. CDR3 length: 17 amino acids. Germline lookup yields CDR1 SGHVS and CDR2 FQNEAQ.

The chain combines TRBV12-5 with TRBJ1-1, with 8 bases aligning to TRBD1. CDR3 length equals 19 residues. Germline loops: CDR1 LGHNT, CDR2 FRNRAP. Trimming took 2 bases from V and 3 from J; bases not matched to a gene: 17. CDR3 in amino acids: CASGLTPTGAPAIDTEAFF. For the CDR3, the DNA is TGTGCTAGTGGTTTGACCCCGACAGGGGCGCCGGCCATTGACACTGAAGCTTTCTTT. Drawing the rest from reference TRBV12-5 and TRBJ1-1, the complete variable domain is DARVTQTPRHKVTEMGQEVTMRCQPILGHNTVFWYRQTMMQGLELLAYFRNRAPLDDSGMPKDRFSAEMPDATLATLKIQPSEPRDSAVYFCASGLTPTGAPAIDTEAFFGQGTRLTVV.

The chain joins TRBV4-1 to TRBJ1-4; weak D call: TRBD1 (6 bases). CDR1 is MGHRA and CDR2 is YSYEKL in the germline V gene. The CDR3 is 17 residues long. The V end lost 3 bases, the J end lost 8 bases, and 22 bases lay between the germline ends. The CDR3 sequence is CASSHASGTTGYEKLFF. The CDR3, as DNA: TGCGCCAGCAGCCACGCCTCAGGGACAACAGGTTACGAAAAACTGTTTTTT.

This chain connects TRBV21-1 to TRBJ1-4; TRBD1 reflects the table's D call only, with no check against the DNA. TRBV21-1 is annotated as a pseudogene. This CDR3 spans 14 amino acids. The chain's CDR3 is CASSKARGNEKLFF. The CDR3 DNA sequence: TGTGCCAGCAGCAAAGCAAGGGGTAATGAAAAACTGTTTTTT.

This clone was seen just once. V and J are TRBV6-1 and TRBJ2-1, with D hard to call. Deletions cut 6 bases from V and 7 bases from J, with 4 bases between. The germline gives CDR1 MNHNS, CDR2 SASEGT. The CDR3 sequence is 10 residues long. The CDR3 DNA reads TGTGCCAGCAGCCTAAATGAGCAGTTCTTC. As protein: CASSLNEQFF.

The chain couples TRBV7-8 to TRBJ1-5, with D possibly matching TRBD1 (5 bases). V lost 2 bases, J lost 3 bases, and 11 bases lay in between. CDR1 is SGHVS, CDR2 FQNEAQ, per germline. The CDR3 runs to 15 residues. CDR3 sequence reads: CASSLIGRDNQPQHF. In DNA, the CDR3 is TGTGCCAGCAGCTTAATAGGCAGGGACAATCAGCCCCAGCATTTT.

The rearrangement links TRBV10-1 to TRBJ2-1; 11 nucleotides align to TRBD2. Trimming removed 4 bases from V and 3 bases from J; junction bases left unmatched: 5. The length of the CDR3 is 16 residues. Germline CDR1 and CDR2: WNHNN and SYGVQD (reference sequence). CDR3 amino acids: CASSATTSGNYNEQFF. DNA for the CDR3: TGCGCCAGCAGTGCCACGACTAGCGGGAACTACAATGAGCAGTTCTTC.